Listed here are 25 T cell receptor beta chains from one sample, sequenced in a study of cytomegalovirus exposure and HLA in healthy donors. Amplification used 60 Vbeta primers and 13 Jbeta primers. Only in-frame clones appear in the TCRdb table, and some are missing; sequencing was by immunoSEQ multiplex PCR. The table has about 150,000 clones, 79% seen once. Sequencing was carried out using PBMCs. The receptor source for this set is a man aged 50-60 years in good health and CMV-seropositive.

The chain uses TRBV28 and TRBJ2-5, with 8 positions matching TRBD1. The germline V gene has CDR1 MDHEN and CDR2 SYDVKM. Trimming took 10 bases from V and 4 from J; bases not matched to a gene: 8. The CDR3 covers 13 residues. The CDR3 region is CAISGGASETQYF. The CDR3 DNA reads as TGTGCCATCTCAGGGGGCGCCTCAGAGACCCAGTACTTC.

V and J are TRBV2 and TRBJ2-7; 10 bases match TRBD1. The germline gives CDR1 SNHLY, CDR2 FYNNEI. Unmatched junction bases numbered 0, after V lost 8 bases and J lost 5 bases. The CDR3 length is 11 residues. The CDR3: CASGQGDEQYF. The CDR3, as DNA: TGTGCCAGCGGACAGGGGGACGAGCAGTACTTC. Looking up the rest from reference TRBV2 and TRBJ2-7 gives the full variable domain: EPEVTQTPSHQVTQMGQEVILRCVPISNHLYFYWYRQILGQKVEFLVSFYNNEISEKSEIFDDQFSVERPDGSNFTLKIRSTKLEDSAMYFCASGQGDEQYFGPGTRLTVT.

This clone was detected a few times. The chain uses TRBV7-6 and TRBJ2-2; 9 positions agree with TRBD2. The V and J ends lost 4 bases and 4 bases, in that order; junction bases with no gene match: 10. Germline CDR1 is SGHVS and CDR2 is FNYEAQ. This CDR3 comprises 17 residues. The CDR3, as DNA: TGTGCCAGCAGCTACCTCTCTCGCGGGAGGGCCACCGGGGAGCTGTTTTTT. Translation: CASSYLSRGRATGELFF.

A single count supports this clone. V is TRBV19 and J is TRBJ2-7; D unclear. V was shortened by 3 bases and J by 3 bases, with 12 bases between the two germline ends. The CDR3 length is 14 residues. The V gene's germline CDR1 is LNHDA and CDR2 SQIVND (reference sequence). CDR3 in amino acids: CASSMGPTDYEQYF. The CDR3 region has the DNA TGTGCCAGTAGTATGGGCCCGACGGACTACGAGCAGTACTTC.

The rearrangement uses TRBV29-1 and TRBJ2-3; 8 bases agree with TRBD2. The CDR3 contains 15 residues. V gave up 4 bases and J gave up 1 base; unmatched junction bases: 7. CDR1 SQVTM and CDR2 ANQGSEA come from the germline V gene. Written as DNA, the CDR3 is TGCAGCGTTGGCTATGGGACTAGAGGCACAGATACGCAGTATTTT. It is translated as CSVGYGTRGTDTQYF.

This clone was detected once. The V call is TRBV5-4, the J call TRBJ1-1, with a tentative D call TRBD1 (6 bases). The V end was cut by 2 bases, the J end by 4 bases, with 12 bases between. The length of the CDR3 is 14 residues. CDR1 SGHNT and CDR2 YYREEE come from the germline V gene (reference sequence). CDR3 DNA sequence: TGTGCCAGCAGCTTAGGGGGATATGCCACTGAAGCTTTCTTT. It encodes CASSLGGYATEAFF.

Worth noting for this clone: At one end the junction does not follow the germline gene, possibly because of a read error. Other DNA sequences of this sample code for an identical CDR3. This CDR3 is CASNRGGTEAFF. Here the CDR3 DNA reads TGTGCCAGCAACAGGGGAGGCACTGAAGCTTTCTTC. The chain recombines TRBV6-6 with TRBJ1-1; 7 bases map to TRBD1. This CDR3 has 12 amino acids. CDR1 is MNHNY, CDR2 SVGAGI, per germline (reference sequence).

The chain links TRBV11-2 to TRBJ2-1, with 8 bases aligning to TRBD2. This CDR3 spans 16 amino acids. Per the germline V gene, CDR1 is SGHAT and CDR2 is FQNNGV. V lost 5 bases, J lost 8 bases, and 14 bases stayed unmatched. The CDR3 nucleotides are TGTGCCAGCAGCCCTCGCGGGCTAGCGGGCCTGGATGAGCAGTTCTTC. It specifies CASSPRGLAGLDEQFF.

V and J are TRBV6-6 and TRBJ2-1; D not certain. The CDR3 runs to 14 residues. CDR1 is MNHNY, CDR2 SVGAGI, per germline (reference sequence). V was cut by 6 bases and J by 6 bases, with 15 bases left in between. CDR3 sequence (DNA): TGTGCCAGCAGCCCTTTGTCTAGGAGCAATGAGCAGTTCTTC. Residues: CASSPLSRSNEQFF.

The rearrangement joins TRBV12-5 to TRBJ1-6; D gene uncertain. With 6 bases removed from V and 7 bases from J, the gap between germline ends came to 10 bases. CDR1 and CDR2 from the germline V gene are LGHNT and FRNRAP. The CDR3 totals 13 residues. This chain's CDR3 is CASGRDGNSPLHF. The CDR3 DNA follows: TGTGCTAGTGGCCGCGACGGGAATTCACCCCTCCACTTT.

This CDR3 is CASSSDRAGKTQYF. CDR3 nucleotide sequence: TGTGCCAGCAGCTCTGACAGGGCCGGAAAGACCCAGTACTTC. The chain joins TRBV5-4 to TRBJ2-5; 7 nucleotides match TRBD1. V was clipped by 3 bases and J by 6 bases; unmatched bases: 8. CDR1 and CDR2 from the germline V gene are SGHNT and YYREEE (reference sequence). The CDR3 is 14 amino acids.

This chain connects TRBV2 to TRBJ1-5; D is perhaps TRBD1 (6 bases). CDR3 length equals 15 residues. Germline V gene data show CDR1 as SNHLY and CDR2 as FYNNEI. The V and J ends lost 6 bases and 3 bases respectively, with 15 bases between them. The chain's CDR3 is CASSQPGTINQPQHF. In DNA, the CDR3 is TGTGCCAGCAGCCAACCCGGGACAATCAATCAGCCCCAGCATTTT. Together with reference TRBV2 and TRBJ1-5, the CDR3 gives the full variable domain: EPEVTQTPSHQVTQMGQEVILRCVPISNHLYFYWYRQILGQKVEFLVSFYNNEISEKSEIFDDQFSVERPDGSNFTLKIRSTKLEDSAMYFCASSQPGTINQPQHFGDGTRLSIL.

V usage is TRBV5-1 and J usage is TRBJ1-1; no clear D. Germline V lookup: CDR1 SGHRS, CDR2 YFSETQ. The CDR3 is made up of 13 amino acids. V was trimmed by 2 bases and J by 2 bases, leaving 7 bases between them. Here the CDR3 reads CASSFSRNTEAFF. DNA for the CDR3: TGCGCCAGCAGCTTCTCCAGAAACACTGAAGCTTTCTTT.

V and J are TRBV2 and TRBJ1-2; 8 bases are shared with TRBD1. The CDR3 sequence is 15 residues long. The J segment lost 3 bases and the V segment lost 5 bases, leaving 8 bases of the junction unmatched. Germline-derived CDR1 and CDR2 are SNHLY and FYNNEI. The CDR3 spells CASSQPGQADYGYTF. CDR3 DNA sequence: TGTGCCAGCAGTCAACCGGGACAGGCGGACTATGGCTACACCTTC.

The chain uses TRBV30 and TRBJ1-1; TRBD1 might be the D (6 bases). Looked up from germline, CDR1 is GTSNPN and CDR2 is SVGIG (reference sequence). V dropped 4 bases and J dropped 6 bases, with 15 bases sitting between them. The CDR3 runs to 13 residues. This CDR3 reads CAWTTDSNAEAFF. As DNA, the CDR3 is TGTGCCTGGACTACGGACAGCAACGCTGAAGCTTTCTTT. The whole variable domain, remainder taken from reference TRBV30 and TRBJ1-1, is SQTIHQWPATLVQPVGSPLSLECTVEGTSNPNLYWYRQAAGRGLQLLFYSVGIGQISSEVPQNLSASRPQDRQFILSSKKLLLSDSGFYLCAWTTDSNAEAFFGQGTRLTVV.

This chain uses TRBV29-1 with TRBJ2-1; 12 bases agree with TRBD2. With 6 bases clipped from V and 4 bases from J, the junction kept 4 bases outside the gene matches. The CDR3 runs to 14 residues. The V gene's germline CDR1 is SQVTM and CDR2 ANQGSEA. The DNA for the CDR3 is TGCAGCGTCGCGGGACTAGCGGGTTACAATGAGCAGTTCTTC. Its protein product is CSVAGLAGYNEQFF.

The gene calls are TRBV27 and TRBJ2-7; 11 bases agree with TRBD2. Per germline, CDR1 MNHEY and CDR2 SMNVEV (reference sequence). Losses at the gene ends were 5 bases for V and 1 base for J; bases not matched to a gene: 7. This CDR3 is 16 amino acids long. The CDR3 DNA sequence: TGTGCCAGCAGTCCACCCGGGACTAGCGGTTCCTACGAGCAGTACTTC. Translated: CASSPPGTSGSYEQYF.

The rearrangement uses TRBV19 and TRBJ2-1; D call uncertain. The V gene lost 5 bases and the J gene lost 0 bases, with 5 bases spanning the gap. The CDR3 totals 13 residues. Germline V CDR1 and CDR2: LNHDA, SQIVND (reference sequence). The CDR3 bases are TGTGCCAGTAGTGTCAACTCCTACAATGAGCAGTTCTTC. This gives the protein CASSVNSYNEQFF. Full variable domain (rest looked up from reference TRBV19 and TRBJ2-1): DGGITQSPKYLFRKEGQNVTLSCEQNLNHDAMYWYRQDPGQGLRLIYYSQIVNDFQKGDIAEGYSVSREKKESFPLTVTSAQKNPTAFYLCASSVNSYNEQFFGPGTRLTVL.

The V and J genes are TRBV5-1 and TRBJ1-2; tentatively, D is TRBD1 (5 bases). V lost 4 bases and J lost 2, with 9 bases in between. Germline V CDR1 and CDR2: SGHRS, YFSETQ. The CDR3 sequence is 13 residues long. CDR3 amino acids: CASSPGGNYGYTF. In DNA, the CDR3 is TGCGCCAGCAGCCCGGGGGGGAACTATGGCTACACCTTC.

The sample holds one count of this clone. J is TRBJ1-1 and V is TRBV14, with a weak D call TRBD1 (6 bases). CDR1 and CDR2 from the germline V gene are SGHDN and FVKESK. This CDR3 spans 15 amino acids. V dropped 0 bases and J dropped 7 bases, with 15 bases sitting between them. The CDR3 spells CASSQDLGAYGEAFF. The CDR3 coding sequence is TGTGCCAGCAGCCAAGATCTGGGGGCTTACGGTGAAGCTTTCTTT.

The V call is TRBV19, the J call TRBJ1-2; D gene ambiguous. The CDR3 has 13 residues. Germline CDR1 LNHDA, CDR2 SQIVND (reference sequence). V lost 0 bases, J lost 4 bases, and 6 bases lay in between. The CDR3 loop reads CASSIDPGYGYTF. The CDR3 coding sequence is TGTGCCAGTAGTATAGATCCGGGCTATGGCTACACCTTC.

Comment on this clone: At one boundary the junction diverges from the germline segment, which might be a read error. The chain combines TRBV7-9 with TRBJ2-1, with 11 bases lining up with TRBD2. CDR3 length equals 16 residues. CDR1 is SEHNR, CDR2 FQNEAQ, per germline (reference sequence). CDR3 residues: CSSSLSLAGASNEQFF. As DNA, the CDR3 is TGTTCCAGCAGCCTTTCACTAGCGGGAGCGAGTAATGAGCAGTTCTTC. Full variable domain (missing parts from reference TRBV7-9 and TRBJ2-1): DTGVSQNPRHKITKRGQNVTFRCDPISEHNRLYWYRQTLGQGPEFLTYFQNEAQLEKSRLLSDRFSAERPKGSFSTLEIQRTEQGDSAMYLCSSSLSLAGASNEQFFGPGTRLTVL.

The CDR3 region is CASSAHIRGNRGYTF. DNA for the CDR3: TGTGCCAGCAGTGCCCACATCAGGGGGAATCGAGGCTACACCTTC. The V and J genes are TRBV27 and TRBJ1-2, with 7 bases lining up with TRBD1. The V segment lost 5 bases and the J segment 8 bases; nucleotides outside the gene matches: 14. The germline V gene has CDR1 MNHEY and CDR2 SMNVEV (reference sequence). CDR3 length: 15 residues.

The sample holds one count of this clone. V and J are TRBV5-5 and TRBJ1-5; D is unresolved. With 4 bases removed from V and 10 bases from J, the gap between germline ends came to 15 bases. Germline V gene data show CDR1 as SGHKS and CDR2 as YYEKEE (reference sequence). CDR3 length: 13 amino acids. CDR3 residues: CASSLVQVSPQHF. In DNA form, the CDR3 reads TGTGCCAGCAGCCTCGTGCAGGTCAGCCCCCAGCATTTT. Full variable domain (remainder filled in from reference TRBV5-5 and TRBJ1-5): DAGVTQSPTHLIKTRGQQVTLRCSPISGHKSVSWYQQVLGQGPQFIFQYYEKEERGRGNFPDRFSARQFPNYSSELNVNALLLGDSALYLCASSLVQVSPQHFGDGTRLSIL.

The rearrangement uses TRBV15 and TRBJ2-7; D call uncertain. CDR3 size: 15 residues. Germline CDR1 LNHNV, CDR2 YYDKDF (reference sequence). V was clipped by 3 bases and J by 5 bases, with 17 bases between them. CDR3 nucleotide sequence: TGTGCCACCAGCAGCACCCCAAATGCACTCGACGAGCAGTACTTC. Its translation: CATSSTPNALDEQYF.